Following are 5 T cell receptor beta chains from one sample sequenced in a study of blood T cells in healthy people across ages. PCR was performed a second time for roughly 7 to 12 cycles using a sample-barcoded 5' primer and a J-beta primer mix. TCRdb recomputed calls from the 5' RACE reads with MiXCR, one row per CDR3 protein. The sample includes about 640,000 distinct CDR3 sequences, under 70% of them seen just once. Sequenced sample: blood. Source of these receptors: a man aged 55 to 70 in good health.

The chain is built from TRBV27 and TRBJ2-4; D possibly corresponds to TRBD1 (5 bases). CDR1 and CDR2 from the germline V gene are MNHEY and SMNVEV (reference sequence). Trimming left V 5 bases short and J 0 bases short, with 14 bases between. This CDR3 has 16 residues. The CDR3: CASSPDTASAKNIQYF. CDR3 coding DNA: TGTGCCAGCAGTCCGGACACGGCTTCAGCCAAAAACATTCAGTACTTC.

This CDR3 is CSARDTRGLEQYF. The CDR3 DNA sequence: TGCAGTGCTAGAGATACCAGGGGTCTTGAGCAGTACTTC. The rearrangement joins TRBV20-1 to TRBJ2-7, with D possibly being TRBD1 (6 bases). V was clipped by 0 bases and J by 7 bases, with 13 bases between them. The germline V gene encodes CDR1 DFQATT and CDR2 SNEGSKA (reference sequence). The CDR3 has 13 amino acids.

CDR3 amino acids: CASSLPGLAGWYNEQFF. CDR3 bases: TGTGCCAGCAGCTTACCGGGACTAGCGGGGTGGTACAATGAGCAGTTCTTC. This chain connects TRBV7-9 to TRBJ2-1; 13 nucleotides agree with TRBD2. Trimming cost V 2 bases and J 4 bases; bases outside gene matches: 5. The length of the CDR3 is 17 residues. Looked up from germline, CDR1 is SEHNR and CDR2 is FQNEAQ (reference sequence).

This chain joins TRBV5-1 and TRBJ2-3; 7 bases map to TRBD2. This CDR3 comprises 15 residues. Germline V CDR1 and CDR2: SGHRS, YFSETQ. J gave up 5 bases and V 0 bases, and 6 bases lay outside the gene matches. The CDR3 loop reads CASSLGPGLRDTQYF. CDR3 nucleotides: TGCGCCAGCAGCTTGGGGCCGGGACTAAGAGATACGCAGTATTTT.

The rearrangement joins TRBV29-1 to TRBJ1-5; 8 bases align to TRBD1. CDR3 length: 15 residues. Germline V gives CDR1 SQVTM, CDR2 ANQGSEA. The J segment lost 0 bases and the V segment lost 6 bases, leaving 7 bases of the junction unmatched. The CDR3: CSVSGTGNSNQPQHF. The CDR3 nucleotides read TGCAGCGTATCCGGGACAGGAAATAGCAATCAGCCCCAGCATTTT.